The rows below give T cell receptor beta chains drawn from one sample of a study of cytomegalovirus exposure and HLA in healthy donors. The method was immunoSEQ multiplex PCR; TCRdb's version includes in-frame clones alone and lacks a portion of them. The sample holds some 150,000 clones, over 80% seen once. What was sequenced was PBMCs. Receptors were obtained from a young woman in good health and CMV-seronegative. The CDR3 runs from the conserved cysteine through the conserved F or W. A D gene is named only where the DNA matches it firmly. The listing skips clone size in some rows; elsewhere it reads once, few, many or a size class.

j_call clone_size d_call v_call cdr3_nt cdr3_aa
TRBJ1-5 - TRBD1 TRBV13 TGTGCCAGCAGCGAGGGTCAGGGGGCTGGTCAGCCCCAGCATTTT CASSEGQGAGQPQHF
TRBJ2-7 few - TRBV6-1 TGTGCCAGCCCCCCCGAGGCAGAGAGCCTAGGGGGGTACTTC CASPPEAESLGGYF
TRBJ1-2 once - TRBV5-1 TGCGCCAGCAGCTTGGCCATGCAGCGTTCCTATGGCTACACCTTC CASSLAMQRSYGYTF
TRBJ2-3 - TRBD1 TRBV6-1 TGCGCCAGCAGTGACGCCGGACAGGGGGCCCGCACAGATACGCAGTATTTT CASSDAGQGARTDTQYF
TRBJ1-1 once - TRBV18 TGTGCCAGCTCACCACGGGGGGGGAATCCTGAAGCTTTCTTT CASSPRGGNPEAFF
TRBJ2-7 few - TRBV5-1 TGCGCCAGCGAGAGAAGCCCTAGCTCCTACGAGCAGTACTTC CASERSPSSYEQYF
TRBJ2-2 once - TRBV9 TGTGCCAGCAGCGTATCGGGGGGCCTTAACACCGGGGAGCTGTTTTTT CASSVSGGLNTGELFF
TRBJ1-2 - - TRBV6-4 TGTGCCAGCAGTGAGAGCAGGACCTCGGGGGGCTACACCTTC CASSESRTSGGYTF
TRBJ2-7 - - TRBV11-3 TGTGCCAGCAGCTCCCGCGAGGGTATGGCCTACGAGCAGTACTTC CASSSREGMAYEQYF
TRBJ2-1 - TRBD2 TRBV19 TGTGCCAGTAGTAGTCAGAGCGGGGTGGCTGGTGAGCAGTTCTTC CASSSQSGVAGEQFF
TRBJ1-6 - - TRBV25-1 TGTGCCAGCAGTGCCCGATCGGGGATTAATTCACCCCTCCACTTT CASSARSGINSPLHF
TRBJ2-3 - TRBD2 TRBV6-4 TGTGCCAGCAGTGAAGAAACTAGCGGGGGGGCAGATACGCAGTATTTT CASSEETSGGADTQYF
TRBJ1-5 few - TRBV9 TGTGCCAGCAGCGTAGGGGGGAGGGGTGACAATCAGCCCCAGCATTTT CASSVGGRGDNQPQHF
TRBJ1-2 - - TRBV10-3 TGTGCCATCGGGGACAAGATCAACTATGGCTACACCTTC CAIGDKINYGYTF
TRBJ2-5 - TRBD2 TRBV4-1 TGCGCCAGCAGCCAAAACCGGGGGGGCAAAGAGACCCAGTACTTC CASSQNRGGKETQYF
TRBJ2-7 - - TRBV5-4 TGTGCCAGCAGCTTTGGGGGCCCAAGCTCCTACGAGCAGTACTTC CASSFGGPSSYEQYF
TRBJ1-4 - - TRBV7-9 TGTGCCAGCAGTCCGCGAGGGTACGGTGAAAAACTGTTTTTT CASSPRGYGEKLFF
TRBJ2-7 - - TRBV10-3 TGTGCCATCAGTGAGGGACAGCCCGCCCTCTACGAGCAGTACTTC CAISEGQPALYEQYF
TRBJ2-7 - TRBD1 TRBV7-2 TGTGCCAGCAGCTTAGTGGACAGGGACTCCTACGAGCAGTACTTC CASSLVDRDSYEQYF
TRBJ2-7 few TRBD1 TRBV29-1 TGCAGCGTCGGACAGGGGGCCGGTGAGCAGTACTTC CSVGQGAGEQYF
TRBJ2-2 - - TRBV11-2 TGTGCCAGCAGCTTCGACTTGACAGGCCCCGGGGAGCTGTTTTTT CASSFDLTGPGELFF
TRBJ2-3 - - TRBV11-2 TGTGCCAGCAGCACCACTCGGGACACAGATACGCAGTATTTT CASSTTRDTDTQYF
TRBJ1-4 - TRBD1 TRBV5-1 TGCGCCAGCAGCTTGGACAGGGGGGATGAAAAACTGTTTTTT CASSLDRGDEKLFF
TRBJ1-5 - - TRBV6-6 TGTGCCAGCAGTTACGCCAGGGGAGATCAGCCCCAGCATTTT CASSYARGDQPQHF
TRBJ2-1 - TRBD2 TRBV19 TGTGCCAGTAGTGGTAGCGGGGCGGGCCGTTCCTACAATGAGCAGTTCTTC CASSGSGAGRSYNEQFF
TRBJ2-3 - - TRBV21-1 TGTGCCAGACAACAGGAGCGCACAGATACGCAGTATTTT CARQQERTDTQYF
TRBJ1-1 - - TRBV29-1 TGCAGCGTCAAAGGGGGGGCAGCCACTGAAGCTTTCTTT CSVKGGAATEAFF
TRBJ1-1 - - TRBV6-5 TGTGCCAGCAGTTACTCGGACAGGAACACTGAAGCTTTCTTT CASSYSDRNTEAFF
TRBJ1-2 - - TRBV11-2 TGTGCCAGCAGCTTCCTAGCCGGGGGAGTTTATGGCTACACCTTC CASSFLAGGVYGYTF
TRBJ2-4 - - TRBV6-1 TGTGCCAGCAGTGAAGCGACGGGGGGCTACTCCCTAAACAGTCAGTACTTC CASSEATGGYSLNSQYF
TRBJ1-3 - - TRBV19 TGTGCCAGTAGTCCGGACATTGGAAACACCATATATTTT CASSPDIGNTIYF
TRBJ2-7 once - TRBV19 TGTGCCAGTAGTAATCCCCTAACTGGGCAGTACTTC CASSNPLTGQYF
TRBJ2-7 - TRBD2 TRBV10-2 TGCGCCAGCAAAGACTATTATAGCGGGGGCCGATCCTACGAGCAGTACTTC CASKDYYSGGRSYEQYF
TRBJ2-5 - - TRBV19 TGTGCCAGTAGTAGAGTTAACAGGGGGGGCGAGACCCAGTACTTC CASSRVNRGGETQYF
TRBJ1-4 few TRBD1 TRBV19 TGTGCCAGTAACGTCAACAGGGGACACGAAAAACTGTTTTTT CASNVNRGHEKLFF
TRBJ1-4 few - TRBV28 TGTGCCAGCAGTCGAGCGAGGGATATTGAAAAACTGTTTTTT CASSRARDIEKLFF
TRBJ2-1 - TRBD2 TRBV29-1 TGCAGCGTTCGACTAGCGGGGGGGAACTACAATGAGCAGTTCTTC CSVRLAGGNYNEQFF
TRBJ2-3 - - TRBV29-1 TGCAGCGCCAGAACAGATACGCAGTATTTT CSARTDTQYF
TRBJ2-1 - TRBD1 TRBV10-1 TGCGCCAGCAGCACTGGACAGGGGAGCGACAATGAGCAGTTCTTC CASSTGQGSDNEQFF